Each of the 2 T cell receptor beta chains below was sequenced from the same sample in a study of cytomegalovirus exposure and HLA in healthy donors. PCR primers comprised 60 Vbeta and 13 Jbeta primers. The method was immunoSEQ multiplex PCR; TCRdb's version includes in-frame clones alone and lacks a portion of them. The repertoire holds about 82,000 clones, 78% seen once, with 4.5% to 7% in the top ten. The specimen sequenced was PBMCs. The receptors stem from a male donor in good health and CMV-seropositive.

As DNA, the CDR3 is TGCGCCAGCAGCGGGACCAGGGGGCGGTATGGCTACACCTTC. Translated: CASSGTRGRYGYTF. The genes are TRBV5-1 and TRBJ1-2; TRBD1 aligns across 8 bases. In germline, CDR1 is SGHRS, CDR2 YFSETQ. The CDR3 length is 14 residues. V gave up 4 bases and J gave up 5 bases; unmatched junction bases: 7.

This sequence joins TRBV6-6 and TRBJ2-7; TRBD1 is a possible D gene (6 bases). Germline loops: CDR1 MNHNY, CDR2 SVGAGI (reference sequence). V was cut by 6 bases and J by 1 base, with 16 bases left in between. The CDR3 contains 15 residues. As DNA, the CDR3 is TGTGCCAGCAGGACGTTGGGGGCAGATTCCTACGAGCAGTACTTC. It codes for CASRTLGADSYEQYF.